This TCR beta chain was recovered during a study of T cell responses to AZD1222 COVID-19 vaccine. As for the study in general: It was second doses at about 4 or about 12 weeks that were pooled. Study outcomes and limitations: AZD1222 recipients seropositive at baseline numbered only 5 to 7. Donors, mostly white British, included more females; clonal diversity was possibly underestimated.

J was trimmed by 6 bases and V by 5 bases; bases with no gene match: 13. Germline V gives CDR1 SGHTA, CDR2 FQGNSA. This CDR3 is 18 amino acids long. Worth noting for this clone: Its cognate antigen is unknown.

The method was immunoSEQ multiplex PCR; TCRdb's version includes in-frame clones alone and lacks a portion of them. The top ten clones hold less than 2.5% of a sample with 100,000 or so clones, about 93% of them seen once. The gene calls are TRBV7-2 and TRBJ2-3; 14 bases are shared with TRBD2. This specimen was peripheral blood, taken on day 0 of AZD1222 vaccination. The sequence derives from an adult in good health. CDR3 in DNA: TGTGCCAGCAGCCCCGGACTAGCGGGGGGATTGGCCGGGGATACGCAGTATTTT. Translated, it gives CASSPGLAGGLAGDTQYF.